This T cell receptor beta chain was identified during a study of blood T cell repertoires in COVID-19. Study information: Acute-phase and convalescent COVID-19 samples originated in the United States, Italy and Spain. From T cells, B-cell-depleted T cells, or PBMCs came the material, which was cDNA or gDNA.

Assay: immunoSEQ multiplex PCR; the TCRdb copy retains only in-frame clones and omits some. The sample lists under 400,000 clones; 87% were seen once. Trimming removed 3 bases from V and 2 bases from J; junction bases left unmatched: 5. The CDR3 has 15 amino acids. CDR1 is LNHDA, CDR2 SQIVND, per germline (reference sequence). Across about two dozen US areas, participants ranged in age from about 18 to 90 years. Clinical history as reported by participants underpinned cohort assignment. Sequenced input: PBMCs or T cells enriched from blood (not recorded which). The V call is TRBV19, the J call TRBJ2-3, with 7 bases lining up with TRBD1. The origin of this receptor is a man aged 35 to 55 in a cohort exposed to, infected with or recovered from COVID-19 (not recorded which). The CDR3 spells CASSIRTGNTDTQYF. DNA for the CDR3: TGTGCCAGTAGTATTCGGACAGGAAACACAGATACGCAGTATTTT.